Shown below are 28 T cell receptor beta chains from a single sample sequenced in a study of cytomegalovirus exposure and HLA in healthy donors. The PCR ran on 60 Vbeta and 13 Jbeta primers. The assay was immunoSEQ multiplex PCR, and TCRdb's table has in-frame clones only and misses some. The repertoire holds fewer than 120,000 clones, about 73% seen once, with approximately 1.3% in the top ten. Input material: PBMCs. Receptors were obtained from a woman younger than 45 in good health and CMV-seronegative.

The J gene is TRBJ1-2, the V gene TRBV7-2; D call uncertain. Trimming shortened V by 5 bases and J by 4 bases, and 11 bases separated the two germline ends. Germline V gene data show CDR1 as SGHTA and CDR2 as FQGNSA. The CDR3 has 13 amino acids. CDR3 sequence: CASSPDKSYGYTF. For the CDR3, the DNA is TGTGCCAGCAGCCCAGACAAGAGCTATGGCTACACCTTC.

The chain couples TRBV5-1 to TRBJ2-7; 9 bases agree with TRBD1. Trimming cost V 4 bases and J 9 bases; bases outside gene matches: 11. Germline V gene lookup returns CDR1 SGHRS and CDR2 YFSETQ. The CDR3 totals 14 residues. The CDR3: CASSRDRAEEVQYF. DNA of the CDR3: TGCGCCAGCAGCCGGGACAGGGCGGAGGAGGTGCAGTACTTC.

The CDR3 coding sequence is TGTGCCATCAGTGATCCCGTGACAGGATTCCACGAGCAGTACTTC. It translates to CAISDPVTGFHEQYF. The chain joins TRBV10-3 to TRBJ2-7; D possibly corresponds to TRBD1 (6 bases). V shed 3 bases and J shed 5 bases, with 17 bases lying between them. Germline V gene data show CDR1 as ENHRY and CDR2 as SYGVKD. The length of the CDR3 is 15 residues.

This rearrangement joins TRBV7-2 to TRBJ1-1; D might be TRBD1 (6 bases). Looked up from germline, CDR1 is SGHTA and CDR2 is FQGNSA. The V end was cut by 5 bases, the J end by 8 bases, with 12 bases between. This CDR3 has 12 amino acids. The CDR3 DNA sequence: TGTGCCAGCAGCCCCTTCGGGACAGAAGCTTTCTTT. Translated, it gives CASSPFGTEAFF.

The genes are TRBV7-9 and TRBJ1-1; the match to TRBD1 covers 8 bases. The CDR3 is 15 amino acids. Trimming removed 3 bases from V and 1 base from J; junction bases left unmatched: 4. The germline gives CDR1 SEHNR, CDR2 FQNEAQ (reference sequence). The CDR3 DNA follows: TGTGCCAGCAGCTTTGCTCAGGGGGCGAACACTGAAGCTTTCTTT. This codes for CASSFAQGANTEAFF. Full variable domain (rest looked up from reference TRBV7-9 and TRBJ1-1): DTGVSQNPRHKITKRGQNVTFRCDPISEHNRLYWYRQTLGQGPEFLTYFQNEAQLEKSRLLSDRFSAERPKGSFSTLEIQRTEQGDSAMYLCASSFAQGANTEAFFGQGTRLTVV.

The V and J genes are TRBV4-3 and TRBJ1-3; 9 nucleotides line up with TRBD1. The V gene's germline CDR1 is LGHNA and CDR2 YSLEER. The J segment lost 1 base and the V segment lost 4 bases, leaving 2 bases of the junction unmatched. This CDR3 comprises 15 residues. The CDR3 DNA reads TGCGCCAGCAGCCCCGGGACAGGGTCTGGAAACACCATATATTTT. Protein: CASSPGTGSGNTIYF.

The chain combines TRBV10-1 with TRBJ2-7, with D tentatively TRBD2 (6 bases). The V end lost 4 bases, the J end lost 7 bases, and 20 bases lay between the germline ends. Looked up from germline, CDR1 is WNHNN and CDR2 is SYGVQD (reference sequence). The CDR3 totals 15 residues. CDR3 coding DNA: TGCGCCAGCAGTGGGAGGGCTCCTGTTACGGGGGAGCAGTACTTC. Encoded protein: CASSGRAPVTGEQYF.

The chain uses TRBV7-2 and TRBJ1-4, with D possibly matching TRBD1 (6 bases). CDR1 is SGHTA, CDR2 FQGNSA, per germline. The V end lost 5 bases, the J end lost 4 bases, and 14 bases lay between the germline ends. The CDR3 loop spans 15 amino acids. CDR3 nucleotides: TGTGCCAGCAGCCCCGGCAGGGGTCTTAATGAAAAACTGTTTTTT. Its protein product is CASSPGRGLNEKLFF.

The chain has TRBV9 and TRBJ1-2, with a weak D call TRBD1 (6 bases). Germline CDR1 is SGDLS and CDR2 is YYNGEE. V was shortened by 0 bases and J by 2 bases, with 11 bases between the two germline ends. This CDR3 comprises 15 residues. The CDR3 DNA reads TGTGCCAGCAGCGTAGTCAGGGGAGAGAACTATGGCTACACCTTC. It specifies CASSVVRGENYGYTF. Using reference TRBV9 and TRBJ1-2 for the parts outside the CDR3, the full variable domain is DSGVTQTPKHLITATGQRVTLRCSPRSGDLSVYWYQQSLDQGLQFLIQYYNGEERAKGNILERFSAQQFPDLHSELNLSSLELGDSALYFCASSVVRGENYGYTFGSGTRLTVV.

The rearrangement joins TRBV7-6 to TRBJ2-2; 7 bases are shared with TRBD2. Per germline, CDR1 SGHVS and CDR2 FNYEAQ. With 5 bases clipped from V and 1 base from J, the junction kept 10 bases outside the gene matches. The CDR3 runs to 17 residues. The CDR3 protein is CASSRFRGGLNTGELFF. The CDR3 DNA sequence: TGTGCCAGCAGCAGATTCCGCGGGGGTCTGAACACCGGGGAGCTGTTTTTT.

The chain is built from TRBV5-1 and TRBJ2-1, with D possibly being TRBD2 (5 bases). Deletions cut 3 bases from V and 3 bases from J, with 16 bases between. Germline lookup yields CDR1 SGHRS and CDR2 YFSETQ. This CDR3 has 16 amino acids. Written as DNA, the CDR3 is TGCGCCAGCAGCTCCCCAGCGGAGCCAGTCTACAATGAGCAGTTCTTC. Protein product: CASSSPAEPVYNEQFF.

V gene TRBV30 combines with J gene TRBJ1-5, with a weak D call TRBD1 (5 bases). Trimming pared 2 bases from V and 3 bases from J, leaving 11 bases between. Germline CDR1 reads GTSNPN; CDR2 reads SVGIG (reference sequence). The CDR3 runs to 14 residues. The CDR3 protein is CAWSQWGDNQPQHF. In nucleotides, the CDR3 is TGTGCCTGGAGTCAATGGGGCGACAATCAGCCCCAGCATTTT.

V and J are TRBV7-9 and TRBJ1-1; 8 bases align to TRBD1. CDR3 size: 14 residues. CDR1 SEHNR and CDR2 FQNEAQ come from the germline V gene (reference sequence). Losses at the gene ends were 5 bases for V and 5 bases for J; bases not matched to a gene: 7. The CDR3 here is CASSRAGGRTEAFF. The CDR3 bases are TGTGCCAGCAGCAGGGCAGGGGGCAGGACTGAAGCTTTCTTT.

The rearrangement joins TRBV9 to TRBJ2-1; 8 bases map to TRBD1. J was trimmed by 6 bases and V by 0 bases; bases with no gene match: 5. Germline CDR1 reads SGDLS; CDR2 reads YYNGEE. This CDR3 is 15 amino acids long. DNA for the CDR3: TGTGCCAGCAGCGTAGTTAGGACAGGGATCAATGAGCAGTTCTTC. Translated: CASSVVRTGINEQFF.

The DNA for the CDR3 is TGTGCCAGCAGAGAGACAGGGCAGAATTCACCCCTCCACTTT. Residues: CASRETGQNSPLHF. The chain carries TRBV13 and TRBJ1-6, with 7 bases identical to TRBD1. There are 14 residues in the CDR3. Per germline, CDR1 PRHDT and CDR2 FYEKMQ (reference sequence). V shed 6 bases and J 7 bases; nucleotides not matched to a gene: 6.

V and J are TRBV5-5 and TRBJ2-1; D call uncertain. Per the germline V gene, CDR1 is SGHKS and CDR2 is YYEKEE (reference sequence). Trimming took off 2 bases at V and 9 bases at J, with 12 bases between the two ends. The CDR3 is 13 amino acids. CDR3 sequence (DNA): TGTGCCAGCAGCTTTTTTGCTAATACTGAGCAGTTCTTC. This translates into CASSFFANTEQFF.

The V and J genes are TRBV7-2 and TRBJ1-4; possible D gene TRBD1, 6 bases. The CDR3 totals 16 residues. Germline values: CDR1 SGHTA, CDR2 FQGNSA. V was pared by 5 bases and J by 8 bases, with 21 bases between. In DNA form, the CDR3 reads TGTGCCAGCAGCCCTCGTACGGGGGGGCGTCAGGAAAAACTGTTTTTT. It specifies CASSPRTGGRQEKLFF. Supplemented by reference TRBV7-2 and TRBJ1-4, the full variable domain reads GAGVSQSPSNKVTEKGKDVELRCDPISGHTALYWYRQSLGQGLEFLIYFQGNSAPDKSGLPSDRFSAERTGGSVSTLTIQRTQQEDSAVYLCASSPRTGGRQEKLFFGSGTQLSVL.

This clone was observed a single time. The chain links TRBV28 to TRBJ2-7; 8 bases fit TRBD1. The CDR3 sequence is 14 residues long. Losses at the gene ends were 7 bases for V and 3 bases for J; bases not matched to a gene: 8. Looked up from germline, CDR1 is MDHEN and CDR2 is SYDVKM. CDR3: CASNPGGAGYEQYF. The CDR3 nucleotides are TGTGCCAGCAATCCAGGGGGCGCAGGCTACGAGCAGTACTTC.

J is TRBJ1-1 and V is TRBV11-2; tentative D call: TRBD1 (5 bases). V was shortened by 5 bases and J by 0 bases, with 19 bases between the two germline ends. The CDR3 covers 17 residues. The germline V gene encodes CDR1 SGHAT and CDR2 FQNNGV. Written as DNA, the CDR3 is TGTGCCAGCAGCGGGGCCGGGACTTTAGGAATGAACACTGAAGCTTTCTTT. This translates into CASSGAGTLGMNTEAFF.

V gene TRBV28 combines with J gene TRBJ2-1; 8 bases agree with TRBD1. CDR3 size: 14 residues. CDR1 is MDHEN, CDR2 SYDVKM, per germline. Trimming cost V 3 bases and J 6 bases; bases outside gene matches: 4. The CDR3 region has the DNA TGTGCCAGCAGTTTTGGACAGGGCCGCAATGAGCAGTTCTTC. As protein: CASSFGQGRNEQFF. The whole variable domain, remainder taken from reference TRBV28 and TRBJ2-1, is DVKVTQSSRYLVKRTGEKVFLECVQDMDHENMFWYRQDPGLGLRLIYFSYDVKMKEKGDIPEGYSVSREKKERFSLILESASTNQTSMYLCASSFGQGRNEQFFGPGTRLTVL.

This rearrangement joins TRBV27 to TRBJ1-5; maybe TRBD1 (6 bases). Germline assignment: CDR1 MNHEY and CDR2 SMNVEV (reference sequence). This CDR3 has 13 residues. V lost 5 bases, J lost 2 bases, and 7 bases lay in between. The CDR3 spells CASSGTRNQPQHF. The CDR3 DNA follows: TGTGCCAGCAGTGGGACACGCAATCAGCCCCAGCATTTT.

V usage is TRBV4-3 and J usage is TRBJ2-5, with D maybe TRBD2 (6 bases). The germline V gene encodes CDR1 LGHNA and CDR2 YSLEER. CDR3 size: 16 residues. V shed 4 bases and J shed 5 bases, with 20 bases lying between them. The CDR3 DNA is TGCGCCAGCAGCCTCGGAGGGCCTCGGATAGGGGAGACCCAGTACTTC. Amino acids: CASSLGGPRIGETQYF.

This clone was found a few times. The V call is TRBV25-1, the J call TRBJ2-7; the D gene is possibly TRBD1 (7 bases). CDR1 is MGHDK, CDR2 SYGVNS, per germline. This CDR3 comprises 14 residues. Trimming removed 5 bases at V and 2 bases at J, with 13 bases between. Here the CDR3 DNA reads TGTGCCAGCAGTCGGCAGGGGGGTACCTACGAGCAGTACTTC. Its translation is CASSRQGGTYEQYF.

This clone turned up a few times. The V and J genes are TRBV28 and TRBJ1-3, with D unclear. Trimming cost V 2 bases and J 0 bases, with 14 bases left between them. The CDR3 consists of 17 residues. Germline assignment: CDR1 MDHEN and CDR2 SYDVKM. In DNA, the CDR3 is TGTGCCAGCAGTTTAAATCGCTGGGGAGACTCTGGAAACACCATATATTTT. Translation gives CASSLNRWGDSGNTIYF.

This clone was observed a handful of times. The chain has TRBV18 and TRBJ1-5, with 8 bases that match TRBD1. Germline V lookup: CDR1 KGHSH, CDR2 LQKENI. J lost 7 bases, V lost 3 bases, and 5 bases had no gene match. This CDR3 has 14 amino acids. CDR3 in DNA: TGTGCCAGCTCACCCCAGGGGGCTGGCCAGCCCCAGCATTTT. Amino acids: CASSPQGAGQPQHF.

The CDR3 sequence: CASSYSPAPGRSPLHF. CDR3 nucleotide sequence: TGTGCCAGCAGTTACTCCCCGGCCCCTGGGCGTTCACCCCTCCACTTT. V is TRBV6-5 and J is TRBJ1-6; no clear D. Germline V gives CDR1 MNHEY, CDR2 SVGAGI. There are 16 residues in the CDR3. V was shortened by 0 bases and J by 9 bases, with 15 bases between the two germline ends.

The rearrangement uses TRBV30 and TRBJ1-1; D might be TRBD1 (5 bases). The CDR3 length is 12 residues. Germline CDR1 is GTSNPN and CDR2 is SVGIG (reference sequence). V lost 0 bases and J 11 bases, leaving 13 bases between the germline ends. CDR3 nucleotide sequence: TGTGCCTGGAGTGTACCCACAGGTCCGGCTTTCTTT. Its translation is CAWSVPTGPAFF.

This clone showed up just a few times. The V gene is TRBV2, the J gene TRBJ2-5; 9 bases align to TRBD2. CDR1 is SNHLY, CDR2 FYNNEI, per germline. V lost 3 bases to trimming and J lost 4 bases; unmatched junction nucleotides: 6. The CDR3 sequence is 15 residues long. CDR3 in DNA: TGTGCCAGCAGTGAGATAGCGGGGGCCGGAGAGACCCAGTACTTC. It specifies CASSEIAGAGETQYF.